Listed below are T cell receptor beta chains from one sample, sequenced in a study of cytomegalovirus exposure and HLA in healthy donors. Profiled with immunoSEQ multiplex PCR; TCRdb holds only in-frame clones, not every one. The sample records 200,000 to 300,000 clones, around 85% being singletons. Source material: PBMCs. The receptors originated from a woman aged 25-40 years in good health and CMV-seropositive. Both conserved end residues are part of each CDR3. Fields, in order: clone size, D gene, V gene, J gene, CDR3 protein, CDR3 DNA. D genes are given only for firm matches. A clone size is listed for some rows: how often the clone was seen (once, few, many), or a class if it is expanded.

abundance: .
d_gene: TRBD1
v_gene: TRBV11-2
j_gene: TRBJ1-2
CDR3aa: CASSGMGDRGHGYTF
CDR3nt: TGTGCCAGCAGCGGTATGGGGGACAGGGGCCATGGCTACACCTTC

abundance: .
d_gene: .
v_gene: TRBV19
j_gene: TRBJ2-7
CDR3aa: CATSPGSAYEQYF
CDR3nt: TGTGCCACGTCACCCGGGTCGGCTTACGAGCAGTACTTC

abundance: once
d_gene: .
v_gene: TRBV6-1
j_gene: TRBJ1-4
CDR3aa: CASSEFTGEKLFF
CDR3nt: TGTGCCAGCAGTGAATTCACCGGTGAAAAACTGTTTTTT

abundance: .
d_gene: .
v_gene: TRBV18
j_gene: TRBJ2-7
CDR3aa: CASSPSGSYEQYF
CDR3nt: TGTGCCAGCTCACCTTCGGGTTCCTACGAGCAGTACTTC

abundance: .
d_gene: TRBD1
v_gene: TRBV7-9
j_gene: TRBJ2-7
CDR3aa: CASSLGQGNAYEQYF
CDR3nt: TGTGCCAGCAGCCTGGGACAGGGGAACGCCTACGAGCAGTACTTC

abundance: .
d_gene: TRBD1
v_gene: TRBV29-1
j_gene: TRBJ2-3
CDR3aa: CSVRDSYLSTDTQYF
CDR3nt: TGCAGCGTTAGGGACAGCTACTTAAGCACAGATACGCAGTATTTT

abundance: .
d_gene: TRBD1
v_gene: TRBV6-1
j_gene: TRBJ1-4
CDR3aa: CASSDVGTANEKLFF
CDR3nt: TGTGCCAGCAGCGACGTCGGGACAGCTAATGAAAAACTGTTTTTT

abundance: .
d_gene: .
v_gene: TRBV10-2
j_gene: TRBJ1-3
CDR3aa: CASSEMAGGSGNTIYF
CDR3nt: TGCGCCAGCAGTGAAATGGCTGGGGGGTCTGGAAACACCATATATTTT

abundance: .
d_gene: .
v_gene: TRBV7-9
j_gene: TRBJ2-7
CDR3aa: CASSLQPSSYEQYF
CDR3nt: TGTGCCAGCAGCTTACAACCGAGCTCCTACGAGCAGTACTTC

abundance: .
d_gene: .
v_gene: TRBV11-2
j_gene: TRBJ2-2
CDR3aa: CASRYSERTPDANTGELFF
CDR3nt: TGTGCCAGCAGATACAGCGAGAGGACACCTGACGCGAACACCGGGGAGCTGTTTTTT

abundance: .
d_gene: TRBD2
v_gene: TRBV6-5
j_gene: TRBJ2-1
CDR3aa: CASSPGLAGSNEQFF
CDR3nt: TGTGCCAGCAGTCCCGGACTAGCGGGCAGCAATGAGCAGTTCTTC

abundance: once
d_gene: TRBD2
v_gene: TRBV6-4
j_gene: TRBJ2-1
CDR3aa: CASSPTSGSKNEQFF
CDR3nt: TGTGCCAGCAGTCCCACTAGCGGGAGCAAAAATGAGCAGTTCTTC

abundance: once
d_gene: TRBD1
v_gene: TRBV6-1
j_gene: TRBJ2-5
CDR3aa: CASSVRTGDQETQYF
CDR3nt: TGTGCCAGCAGTGTACGGACAGGGGACCAAGAGACCCAGTACTTC

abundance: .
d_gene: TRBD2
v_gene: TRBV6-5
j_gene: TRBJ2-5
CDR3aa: CASTPLGEGGETQYF
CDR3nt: TGTGCCAGCACTCCACTGGGGGAGGGAGGGGAGACCCAGTACTTC

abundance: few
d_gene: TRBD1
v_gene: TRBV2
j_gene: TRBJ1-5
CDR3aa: CASRGQSNQPQHF
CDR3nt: TGTGCCAGCAGGGGACAGAGCAATCAGCCCCAGCATTTT

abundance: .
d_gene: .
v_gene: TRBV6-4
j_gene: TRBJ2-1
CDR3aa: CASSDVAGTNYNEQFF
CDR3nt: TGTGCCAGCAGTGACGTGGCGGGAACCAACTACAATGAGCAGTTCTTC

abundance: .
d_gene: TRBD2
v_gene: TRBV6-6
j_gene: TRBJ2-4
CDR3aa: CASSGLAGGSWDIQYF
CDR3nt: TGTGCCAGCAGCGGACTAGCGGGAGGTTCCTGGGACATTCAGTACTTC

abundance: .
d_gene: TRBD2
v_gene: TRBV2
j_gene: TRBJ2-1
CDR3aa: CASRGLAENNEQFF
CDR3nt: TGTGCCAGCAGGGGACTAGCGGAGAACAATGAGCAGTTCTTC

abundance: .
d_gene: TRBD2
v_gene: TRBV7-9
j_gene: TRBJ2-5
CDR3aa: CASNPSGAGTQYF
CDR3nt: TGTGCCAGCAATCCTAGCGGGGCGGGGACCCAGTACTTC